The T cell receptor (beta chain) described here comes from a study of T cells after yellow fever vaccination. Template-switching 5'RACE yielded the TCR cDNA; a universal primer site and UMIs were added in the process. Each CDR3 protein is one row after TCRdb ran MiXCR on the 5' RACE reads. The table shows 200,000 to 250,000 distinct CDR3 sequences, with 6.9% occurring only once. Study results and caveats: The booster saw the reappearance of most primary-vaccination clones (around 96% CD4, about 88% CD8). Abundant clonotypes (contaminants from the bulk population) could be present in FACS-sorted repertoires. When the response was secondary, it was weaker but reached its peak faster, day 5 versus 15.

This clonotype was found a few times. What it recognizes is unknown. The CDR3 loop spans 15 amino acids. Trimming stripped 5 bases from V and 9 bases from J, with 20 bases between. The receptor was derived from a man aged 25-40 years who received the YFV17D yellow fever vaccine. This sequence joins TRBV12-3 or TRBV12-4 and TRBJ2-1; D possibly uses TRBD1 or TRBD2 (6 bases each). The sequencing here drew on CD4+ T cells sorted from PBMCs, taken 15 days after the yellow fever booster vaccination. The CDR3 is CASSVGGTAWGEQFF. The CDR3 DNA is TGTGCCAGCAGTGTAGGGGGGACTGCCTGGGGTGAGCAGTTCTTC.